The T cell receptor (beta chain) described here comes from a study of shared clonotypes between healthy human individuals. TCRdb's table, derived via immunoSEQ multiplex PCR, lists solely in-frame clones and lacks some. The table includes hundreds of thousands of clones, 95% to 97% detected once. Germline trimming cut 6 bases from V and 8 bases from J; bases unmatched to any gene: 11. The CDR3 runs 15 residues. Germline CDR1 and CDR2: SGHAT and FQNNGV. In the naive CD8 group, cells lacked CD45RO and were positively selected for CCR7, so terminally differentiated effector memory CD45RA+ cells were left out.

The chain carries TRBV11-2 and TRBJ2-1; 9 bases fit TRBD1. The receptor was isolated from a woman aged 30 to 39 in good health. Sequencing was done on a sample of naive CD8+ T cells sorted from blood. CDR3 nucleotide sequence: TGTGCCAGCAGGCAGACCGGGACAGGGTTCGATGAGCAGTTCTTC. Residues: CASRQTGTGFDEQFF.